This T cell receptor (beta chain) was found in a study of cytomegalovirus exposure and HLA in healthy donors. This clone was seen only once. The antigen is unknown. One junction end disagrees with the germline gene, perhaps due to a read error. Whole-study results and caveats: A missense DCLRE1C variant was associated with V- and J-gene trimming of TCR beta chains in a later analysis, and an independent cohort replicated the association. Sequencing depth roughly uniform across donors was assumed in presence/absence analyses. TCR beta V segments were, for the most part, productive about 87% or about 30% of the time in an earlier analysis. Sequencing likely produced, as an artifact, a cluster of highly shared sequence variants.

Primers for the PCR totalled 60 Vbeta and 13 Jbeta. Generated by immunoSEQ multiplex PCR, the TCRdb table keeps only in-frame clones and is missing some. The sample has 80,000 to 100,000 clones, about 79% seen once. CDR1 is SQVTM and CDR2 is ANQGSEA in the germline V gene. The CDR3 spans 15 residues. The TCR was taken from a male donor in good health and CMV-seropositive. V gene TRBV29-1 combines with J gene TRBJ1-6; perhaps TRBD1 as D (5 bases). Input material: PBMCs. The CDR3 nucleotides read TGCAGCGTAAAAGCCGGGACGGACTATAATTCCCCCCTCCACTTT. This translates into CSVKAGTDYNSPLHF.